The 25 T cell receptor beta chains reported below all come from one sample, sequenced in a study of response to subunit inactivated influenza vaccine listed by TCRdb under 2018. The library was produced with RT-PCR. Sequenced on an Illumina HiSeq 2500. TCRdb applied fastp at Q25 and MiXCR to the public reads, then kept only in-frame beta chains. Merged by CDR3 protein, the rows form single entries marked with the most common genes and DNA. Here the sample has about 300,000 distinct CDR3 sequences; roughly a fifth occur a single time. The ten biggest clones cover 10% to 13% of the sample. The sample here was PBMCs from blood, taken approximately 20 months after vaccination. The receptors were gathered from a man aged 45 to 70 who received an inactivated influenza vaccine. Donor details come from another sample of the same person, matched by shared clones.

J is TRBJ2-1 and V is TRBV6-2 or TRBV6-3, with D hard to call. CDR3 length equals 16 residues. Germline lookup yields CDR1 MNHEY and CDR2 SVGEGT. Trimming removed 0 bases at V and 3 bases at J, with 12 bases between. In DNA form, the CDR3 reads TGTGCCAGCAGTTACTCGCGGCAGCAGATCTACAATGAGCAGTTCTTC. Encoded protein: CASSYSRQQIYNEQFF.

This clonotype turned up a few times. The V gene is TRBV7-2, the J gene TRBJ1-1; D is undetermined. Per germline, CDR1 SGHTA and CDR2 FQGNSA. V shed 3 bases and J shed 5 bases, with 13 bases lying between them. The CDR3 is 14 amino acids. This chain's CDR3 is CASSFRRRPTEAFF. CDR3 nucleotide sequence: TGTGCCAGCAGCTTCCGGCGGAGGCCGACTGAAGCTTTCTTT.

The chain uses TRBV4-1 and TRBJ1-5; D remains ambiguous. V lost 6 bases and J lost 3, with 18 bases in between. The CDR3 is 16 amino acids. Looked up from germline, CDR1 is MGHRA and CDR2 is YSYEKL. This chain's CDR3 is CASRPNPLLPNQPQHF. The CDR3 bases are TGCGCCAGCAGACCAAACCCCCTATTACCCAATCAGCCCCAGCATTTT.

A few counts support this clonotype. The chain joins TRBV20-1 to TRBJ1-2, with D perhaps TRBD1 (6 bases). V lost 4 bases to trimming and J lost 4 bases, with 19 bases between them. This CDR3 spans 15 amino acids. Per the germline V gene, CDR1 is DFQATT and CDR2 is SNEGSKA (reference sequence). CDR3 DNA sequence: TGCAGTGCTACTTCACGGGGGCCCACTGGCTATGGCTACACCTTC. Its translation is CSATSRGPTGYGYTF.

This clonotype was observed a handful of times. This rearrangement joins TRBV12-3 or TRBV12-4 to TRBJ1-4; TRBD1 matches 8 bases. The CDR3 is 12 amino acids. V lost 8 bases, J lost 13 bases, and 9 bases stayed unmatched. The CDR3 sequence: CASAYRGGGLFF. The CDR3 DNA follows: TGTGCCAGCGCCTACAGGGGGGGAGGACTGTTTTTT.

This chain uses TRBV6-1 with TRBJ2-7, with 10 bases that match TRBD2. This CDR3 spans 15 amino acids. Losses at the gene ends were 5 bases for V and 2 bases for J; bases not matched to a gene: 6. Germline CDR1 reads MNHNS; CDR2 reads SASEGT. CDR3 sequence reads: CASSPTSGVPYEQYF. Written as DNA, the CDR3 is TGTGCCAGCAGTCCCACTAGCGGGGTACCCTACGAGCAGTACTTC.

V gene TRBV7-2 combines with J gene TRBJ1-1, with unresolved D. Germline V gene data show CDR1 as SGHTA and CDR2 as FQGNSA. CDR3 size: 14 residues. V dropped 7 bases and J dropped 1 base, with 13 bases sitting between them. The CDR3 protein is CASTPTYANTEAFF. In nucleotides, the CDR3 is TGTGCCAGCACCCCGACATACGCGAACACTGAAGCTTTCTTT. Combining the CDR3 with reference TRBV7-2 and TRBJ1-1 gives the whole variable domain GAGVSQSPSNKVTEKGKDVELRCDPISGHTALYWYRQSLGQGLEFLIYFQGNSAPDKSGLPSDRFSAERTGGSVSTLTIQRTQQEDSAVYLCASTPTYANTEAFFGQGTRLTVV.

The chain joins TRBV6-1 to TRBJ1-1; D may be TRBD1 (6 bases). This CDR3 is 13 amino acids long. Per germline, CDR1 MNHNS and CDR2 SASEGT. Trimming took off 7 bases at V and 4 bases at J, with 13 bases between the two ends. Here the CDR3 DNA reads TGTGCCAGCACCTCCACAGGGATCACTGAAGCTTTCTTT. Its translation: CASTSTGITEAFF.

This CDR3 is CATGGSYEQYF. The CDR3 DNA follows: TGTGCCACCGGAGGCTCCTACGAGCAGTACTTC. The chain carries TRBV10-3 and TRBJ2-7, with D perhaps TRBD2 (5 bases). Germline loops: CDR1 ENHRY, CDR2 SYGVKD. The length of the CDR3 is 11 residues. With 10 bases removed from V and 0 bases from J, the gap between germline ends came to 7 bases.

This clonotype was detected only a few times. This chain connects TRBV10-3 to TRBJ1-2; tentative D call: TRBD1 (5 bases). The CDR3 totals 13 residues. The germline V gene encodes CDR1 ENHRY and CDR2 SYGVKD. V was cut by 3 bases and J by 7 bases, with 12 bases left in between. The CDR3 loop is CAISEGEGVGYTF. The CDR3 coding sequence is TGTGCCATCAGTGAAGGCGAAGGGGTTGGCTACACCTTC.

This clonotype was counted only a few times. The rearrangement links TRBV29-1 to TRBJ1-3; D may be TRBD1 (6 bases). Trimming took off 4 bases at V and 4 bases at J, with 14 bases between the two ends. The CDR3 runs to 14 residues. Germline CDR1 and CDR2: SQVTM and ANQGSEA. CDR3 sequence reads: CSVAAQDSGNTIYF. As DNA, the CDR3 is TGCAGCGTTGCCGCCCAGGACAGCGGAAACACCATATATTTT.

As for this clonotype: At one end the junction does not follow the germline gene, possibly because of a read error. The CDR3 protein is CASSLLPQGYTF. CDR3 DNA sequence: TGTGCCAGCAGTTTATTGCCCCAAGGCTACACGTTC. The V gene is TRBV28, the J gene TRBJ1-2; no clear D gene. The CDR3 contains 12 residues. CDR1 is MDHEN, CDR2 SYDVKM, per germline.

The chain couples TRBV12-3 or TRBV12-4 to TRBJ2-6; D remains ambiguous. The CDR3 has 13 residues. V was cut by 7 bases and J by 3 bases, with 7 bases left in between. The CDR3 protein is CASMGDGANVLTF. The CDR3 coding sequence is TGTGCCAGCATGGGTGATGGGGCCAACGTCCTGACTTTC.

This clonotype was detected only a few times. In nucleotides, the CDR3 is TGCAGTGCCCCGCGGGGGGGGTCCTATGAAAAACTGTTTTTT. It translates to CSAPRGGSYEKLFF. V and J are TRBV20-1 and TRBJ1-4; weak D call: TRBD1 (5 bases). This CDR3 has 14 amino acids. With 6 bases removed from V and 6 bases from J, the gap between germline ends came to 17 bases. The germline V gene encodes CDR1 DFQATT and CDR2 SNEGSKA (reference sequence).

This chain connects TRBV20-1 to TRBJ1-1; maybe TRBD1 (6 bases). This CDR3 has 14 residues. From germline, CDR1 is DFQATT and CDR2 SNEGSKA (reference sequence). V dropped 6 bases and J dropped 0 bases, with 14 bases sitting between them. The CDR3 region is CSALDRTMNTEAFF. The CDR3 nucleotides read TGCAGTGCCCTTGACAGGACTATGAACACTGAAGCTTTCTTT.

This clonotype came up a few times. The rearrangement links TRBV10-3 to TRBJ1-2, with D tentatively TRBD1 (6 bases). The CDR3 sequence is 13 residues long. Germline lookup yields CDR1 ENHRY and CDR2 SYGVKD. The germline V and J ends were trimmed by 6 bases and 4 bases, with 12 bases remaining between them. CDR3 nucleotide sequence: TGTGCCATCAGCCTCGGACAGCGCTATGGCTACACCTTC. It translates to CAISLGQRYGYTF.

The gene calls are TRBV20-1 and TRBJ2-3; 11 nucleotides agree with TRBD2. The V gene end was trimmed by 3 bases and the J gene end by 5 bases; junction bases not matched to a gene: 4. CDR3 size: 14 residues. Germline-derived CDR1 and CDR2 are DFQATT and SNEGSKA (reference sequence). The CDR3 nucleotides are TGCAGTGCTAGGGGGACTAGCGGAAAAGATACGCAGTATTTT. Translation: CSARGTSGKDTQYF.

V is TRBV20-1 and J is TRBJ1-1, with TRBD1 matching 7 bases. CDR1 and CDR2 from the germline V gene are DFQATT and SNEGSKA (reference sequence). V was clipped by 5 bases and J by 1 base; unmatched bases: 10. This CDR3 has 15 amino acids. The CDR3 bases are TGCAGTGCTGTATACACCGGGACAGCGAACACTGAAGCTTTCTTT. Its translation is CSAVYTGTANTEAFF.

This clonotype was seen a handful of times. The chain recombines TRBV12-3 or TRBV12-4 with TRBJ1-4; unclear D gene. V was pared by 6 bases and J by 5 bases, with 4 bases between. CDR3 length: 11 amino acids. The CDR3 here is CASRQNEKLFF. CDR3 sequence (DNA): TGTGCCAGCAGGCAGAATGAAAAACTGTTTTTT.

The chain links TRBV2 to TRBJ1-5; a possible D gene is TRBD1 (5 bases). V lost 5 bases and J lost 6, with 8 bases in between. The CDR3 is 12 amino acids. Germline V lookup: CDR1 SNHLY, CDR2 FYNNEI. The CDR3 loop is CASSQGRQPQHF. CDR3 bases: TGTGCCAGCAGTCAGGGCCGTCAGCCCCAGCATTTT.

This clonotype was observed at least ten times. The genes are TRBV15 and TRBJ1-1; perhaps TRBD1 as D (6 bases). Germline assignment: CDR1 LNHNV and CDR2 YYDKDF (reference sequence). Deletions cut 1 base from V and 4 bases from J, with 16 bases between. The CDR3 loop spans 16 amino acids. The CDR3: CATSRGSGGQGTEAFF. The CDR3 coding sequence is TGTGCCACCAGCAGAGGATCGGGGGGCCAAGGCACTGAAGCTTTCTTT.

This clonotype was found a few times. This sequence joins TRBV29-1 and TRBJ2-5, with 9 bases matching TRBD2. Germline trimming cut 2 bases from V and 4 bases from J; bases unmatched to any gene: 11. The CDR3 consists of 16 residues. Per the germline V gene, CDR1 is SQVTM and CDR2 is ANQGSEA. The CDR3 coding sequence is TGCAGCGTTGAACTGACATCCGGGACTAGCAGAGAGACCCAGTACTTC. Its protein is CSVELTSGTSRETQYF. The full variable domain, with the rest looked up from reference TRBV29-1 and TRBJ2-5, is SAVISQKPSRDICQRGTSLTIQCQVDSQVTMMFWYRQQPGQSLTLIATANQGSEATYESGFVIDKFPISRPNLTFSTLTVSNMSPEDSSIYLCSVELTSGTSRETQYFGPGTRLLVL.

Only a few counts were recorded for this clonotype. Here the CDR3 reads CASSLARRGYEQYF. The CDR3 DNA follows: TGTGCCAGCAGTTTAGCCCGCCGGGGTTACGAGCAGTACTTC. This sequence joins TRBV28 and TRBJ2-7; maybe TRBD2 (5 bases). Per germline, CDR1 MDHEN and CDR2 SYDVKM. V lost 2 bases and J 4 bases, leaving 12 bases between the germline ends. This CDR3 contains 14 residues.

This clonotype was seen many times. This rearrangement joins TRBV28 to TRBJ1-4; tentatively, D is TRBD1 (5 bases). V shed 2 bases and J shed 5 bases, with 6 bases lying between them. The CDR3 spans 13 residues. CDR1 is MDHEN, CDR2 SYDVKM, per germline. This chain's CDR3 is CASSLGANEKLFF. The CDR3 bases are TGTGCCAGCAGTTTAGGGGCGAATGAAAAACTGTTTTTT.

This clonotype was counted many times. CDR3: CASSPRAGDGYTF. DNA of the CDR3: TGCGCCAGCAGCCCCCGAGCAGGGGATGGCTACACCTTC. The J gene is TRBJ1-2, the V gene TRBV5-1, with D maybe TRBD1 (6 bases). Trimming shortened V by 4 bases and J by 6 bases, and 13 bases separated the two germline ends. CDR1 is SGHRS, CDR2 YFSETQ, per germline. The CDR3 contains 13 residues. Drawing the rest from reference TRBV5-1 and TRBJ1-2, the complete variable domain is KAGVTQTPRYLIKTRGQQVTLSCSPISGHRSVSWYQQTPGQGLQFLFEYFSETQRNKGNFPGRFSGRQFSNSRSEMNVSTLELGDSALYLCASSPRAGDGYTFGSGTRLTVV.